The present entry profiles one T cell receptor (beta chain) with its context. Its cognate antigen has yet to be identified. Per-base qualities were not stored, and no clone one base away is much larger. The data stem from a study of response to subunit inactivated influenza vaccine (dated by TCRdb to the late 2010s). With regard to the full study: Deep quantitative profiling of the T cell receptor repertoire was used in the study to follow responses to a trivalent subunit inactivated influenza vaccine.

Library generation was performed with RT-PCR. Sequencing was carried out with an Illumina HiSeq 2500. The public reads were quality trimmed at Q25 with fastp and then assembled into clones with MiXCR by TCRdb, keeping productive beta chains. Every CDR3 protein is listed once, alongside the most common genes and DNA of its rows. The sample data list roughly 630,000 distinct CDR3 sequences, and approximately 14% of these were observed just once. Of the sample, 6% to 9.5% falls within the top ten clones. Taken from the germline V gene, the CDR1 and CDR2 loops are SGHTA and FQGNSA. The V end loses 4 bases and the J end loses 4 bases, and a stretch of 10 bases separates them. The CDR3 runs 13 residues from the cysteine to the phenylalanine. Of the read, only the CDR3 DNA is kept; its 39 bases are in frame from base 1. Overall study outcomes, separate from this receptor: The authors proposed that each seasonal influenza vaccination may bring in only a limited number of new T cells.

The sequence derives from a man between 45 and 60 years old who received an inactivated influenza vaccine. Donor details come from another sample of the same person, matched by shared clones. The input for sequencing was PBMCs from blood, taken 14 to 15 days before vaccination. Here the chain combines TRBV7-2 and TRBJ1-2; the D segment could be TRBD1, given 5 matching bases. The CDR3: CASSSQGPYGYTF. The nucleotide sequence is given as TGTGCCAGCAGCTCCCAGGGACCCTATGGCTACACCTTC. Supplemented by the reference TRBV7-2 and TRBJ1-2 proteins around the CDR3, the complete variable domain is GAGVSQSPSNKVTEKGKDVELRCDPISGHTALYWYRQSLGQGLEFLIYFQGNSAPDKSGLPSDRFSAERTGGSVSTLTIQRTQQEDSAVYLCASSSQGPYGYTFGSGTRLTVV.